This T cell receptor beta chain was captured in a study of blood T cell repertoires in COVID-19. This table comes from immunoSEQ multiplex PCR, and its TCRdb copy is limited to in-frame clones, with some not included. The table has over 65,000 clones, roughly 80% seen once. The CDR3 length is 14 residues. V lost 6 bases and J lost 3; bases outside the gene matches: 0. The germline V gene encodes CDR1 MGHDK and CDR2 SYGVNS. The chain recombines TRBV25-1 with TRBJ2-2, with TRBD2 identical over 11 bases. The sequencing sample was made of peripheral blood. This TCR was recovered from a man between 60 and 75 years old with COVID-19, enrolled during active disease. Here the CDR3 reads CASRLAGDTGELFF. In DNA form, the CDR3 reads TGTGCCAGCAGACTAGCGGGGGACACCGGGGAGCTGTTTTTT.